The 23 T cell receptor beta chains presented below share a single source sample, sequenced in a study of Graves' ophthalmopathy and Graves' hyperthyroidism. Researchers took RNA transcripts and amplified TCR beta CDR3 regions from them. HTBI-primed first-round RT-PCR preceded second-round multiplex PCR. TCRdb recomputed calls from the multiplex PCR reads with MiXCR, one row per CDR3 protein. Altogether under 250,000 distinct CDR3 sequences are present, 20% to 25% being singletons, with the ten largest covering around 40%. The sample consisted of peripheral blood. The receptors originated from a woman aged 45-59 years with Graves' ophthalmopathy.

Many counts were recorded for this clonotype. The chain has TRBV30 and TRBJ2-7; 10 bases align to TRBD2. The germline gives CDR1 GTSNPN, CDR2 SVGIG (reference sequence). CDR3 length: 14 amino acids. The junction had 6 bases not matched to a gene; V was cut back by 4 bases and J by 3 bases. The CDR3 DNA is TGTGCCTGGAAGCCGGGACTAGCGATCTACGAGCAGTACTTC. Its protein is CAWKPGLAIYEQYF.

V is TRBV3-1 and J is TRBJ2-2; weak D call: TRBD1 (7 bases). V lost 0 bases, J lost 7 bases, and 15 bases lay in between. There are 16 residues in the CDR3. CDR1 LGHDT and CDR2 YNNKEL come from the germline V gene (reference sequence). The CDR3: CASSQDQGGPIGELFF. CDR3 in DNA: TGTGCCAGCAGCCAAGATCAGGGGGGTCCTATCGGGGAGCTGTTTTTT.

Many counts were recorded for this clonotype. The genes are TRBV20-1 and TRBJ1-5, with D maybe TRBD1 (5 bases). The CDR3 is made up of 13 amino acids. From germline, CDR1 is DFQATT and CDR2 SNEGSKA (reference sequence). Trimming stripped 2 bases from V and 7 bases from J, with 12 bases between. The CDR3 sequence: CSARSGAGQPQHF. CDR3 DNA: TGCAGTGCTAGATCCGGGGCGGGGCAGCCCCAGCATTTT.

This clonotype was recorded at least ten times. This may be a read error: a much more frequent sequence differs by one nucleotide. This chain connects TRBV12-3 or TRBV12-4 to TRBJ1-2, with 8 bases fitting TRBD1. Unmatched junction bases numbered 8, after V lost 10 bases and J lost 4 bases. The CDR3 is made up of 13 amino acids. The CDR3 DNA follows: TGTGCCAACAGCTTGACAGGGGTCTATGGCTACACCTTC. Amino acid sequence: CANSLTGVYGYTF.

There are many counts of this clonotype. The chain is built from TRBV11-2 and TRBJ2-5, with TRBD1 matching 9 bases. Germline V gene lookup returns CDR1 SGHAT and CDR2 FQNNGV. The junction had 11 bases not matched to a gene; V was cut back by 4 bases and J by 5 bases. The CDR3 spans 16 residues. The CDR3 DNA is TGTGCCAGCAGCTCAGGGGACAGGGTGGCAGTGGAGACCCAGTACTTC. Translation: CASSSGDRVAVETQYF.

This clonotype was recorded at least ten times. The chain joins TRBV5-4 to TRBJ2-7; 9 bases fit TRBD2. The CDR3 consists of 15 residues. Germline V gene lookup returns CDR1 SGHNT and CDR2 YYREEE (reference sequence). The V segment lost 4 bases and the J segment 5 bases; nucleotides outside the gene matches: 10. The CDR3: CASSPLTSGYHEQYF. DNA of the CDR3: TGTGCCAGCAGCCCCTTAACTAGCGGGTACCACGAGCAGTACTTC.

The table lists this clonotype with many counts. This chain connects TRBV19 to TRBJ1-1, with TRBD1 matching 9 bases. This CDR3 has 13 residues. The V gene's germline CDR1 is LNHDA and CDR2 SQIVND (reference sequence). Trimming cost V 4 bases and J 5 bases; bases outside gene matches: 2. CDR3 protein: CASSRTGETEAFF. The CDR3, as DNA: TGTGCCAGTAGTAGGACAGGGGAAACTGAAGCTTTCTTT.

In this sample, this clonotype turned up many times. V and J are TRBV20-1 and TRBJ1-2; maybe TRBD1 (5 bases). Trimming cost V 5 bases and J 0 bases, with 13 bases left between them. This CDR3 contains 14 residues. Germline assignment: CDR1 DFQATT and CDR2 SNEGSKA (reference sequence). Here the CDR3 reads CSAEWAGTNYGYTF. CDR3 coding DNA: TGCAGTGCTGAATGGGCAGGGACTAACTATGGCTACACCTTC.

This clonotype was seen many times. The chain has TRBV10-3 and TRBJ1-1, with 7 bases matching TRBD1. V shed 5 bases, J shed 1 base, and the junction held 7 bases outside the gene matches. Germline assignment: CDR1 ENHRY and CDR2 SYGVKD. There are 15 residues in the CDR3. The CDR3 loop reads CAISQRRDRNTEAFF. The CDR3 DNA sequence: TGTGCCATCAGTCAACGCAGGGACAGGAACACTGAAGCTTTCTTT.

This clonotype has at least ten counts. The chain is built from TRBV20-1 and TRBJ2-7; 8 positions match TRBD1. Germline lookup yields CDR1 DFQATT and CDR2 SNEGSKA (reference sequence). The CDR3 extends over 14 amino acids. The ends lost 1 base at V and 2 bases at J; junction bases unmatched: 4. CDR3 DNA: TGCAGTGCTAGAGGCCCAGGGGGCCCCTACGAGCAGTACTTC. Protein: CSARGPGGPYEQYF.

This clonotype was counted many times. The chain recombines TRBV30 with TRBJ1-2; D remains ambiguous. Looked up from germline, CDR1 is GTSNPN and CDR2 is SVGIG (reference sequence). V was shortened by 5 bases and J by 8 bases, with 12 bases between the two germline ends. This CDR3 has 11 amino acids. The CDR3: CAWRSTTGYTF. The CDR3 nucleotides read TGTGCCTGGCGATCCACTACGGGCTACACCTTC.

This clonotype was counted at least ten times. The CDR3 protein is CASSSTSGRAGIETQYF. The CDR3 DNA sequence: TGTGCCAGCAGCTCCACTAGCGGGAGGGCCGGGATCGAGACCCAGTACTTC. The chain has TRBV11-1 and TRBJ2-5; the match to TRBD2 covers 13 bases. In germline, CDR1 is SGHAT, CDR2 FQDESV (reference sequence). V lost 4 bases to trimming and J lost 5 bases; unmatched junction nucleotides: 10. The CDR3 length is 17 residues.

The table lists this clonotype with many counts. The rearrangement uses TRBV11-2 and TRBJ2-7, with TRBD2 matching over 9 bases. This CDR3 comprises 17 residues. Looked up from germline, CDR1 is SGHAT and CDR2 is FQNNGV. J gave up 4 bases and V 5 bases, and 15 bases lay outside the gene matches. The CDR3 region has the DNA TGTGCCAGCAGCCCTGGGGGTGCGGGAGGGCTTATGTACGAGCAGTACTTC. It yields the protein CASSPGGAGGLMYEQYF.

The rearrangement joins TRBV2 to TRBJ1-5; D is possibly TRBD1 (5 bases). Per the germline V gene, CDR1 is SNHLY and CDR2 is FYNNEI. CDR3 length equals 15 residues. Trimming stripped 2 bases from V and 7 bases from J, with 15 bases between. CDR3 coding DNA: TGTGCCAGCAGTGAAAGGCAGGGAGGTTGGCAGCCCCAGCATTTT. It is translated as CASSERQGGWQPQHF.

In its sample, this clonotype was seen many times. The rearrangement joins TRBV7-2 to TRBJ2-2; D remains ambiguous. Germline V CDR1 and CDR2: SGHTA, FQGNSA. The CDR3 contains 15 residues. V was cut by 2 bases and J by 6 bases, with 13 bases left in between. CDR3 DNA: TGTGCCAGCAGCTTAATGGGATCGATGGCCGGGGAGCTGTTTTTT. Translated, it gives CASSLMGSMAGELFF.

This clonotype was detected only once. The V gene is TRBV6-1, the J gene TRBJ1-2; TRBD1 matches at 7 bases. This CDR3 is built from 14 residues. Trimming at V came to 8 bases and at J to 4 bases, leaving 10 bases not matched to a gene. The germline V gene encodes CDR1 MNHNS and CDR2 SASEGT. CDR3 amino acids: CASAGERGLYGYTF. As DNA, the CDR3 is TGTGCCAGCGCGGGTGAGAGGGGGCTCTATGGCTACACCTTC.

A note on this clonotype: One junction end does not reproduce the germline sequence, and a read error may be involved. CDR3 in DNA: TGCAGTTCTAGCCAGGGAGAGGGAAACTTTCAGTACTTC. Translation gives CSSSQGEGNFQYF. The rearrangement links TRBV20-1 to TRBJ2-4; D assignment may be TRBD1 or TRBD2 (5 bases each). The CDR3 spans 13 residues. CDR1 is DFQATT and CDR2 is SNEGSKA in the germline V gene (reference sequence).

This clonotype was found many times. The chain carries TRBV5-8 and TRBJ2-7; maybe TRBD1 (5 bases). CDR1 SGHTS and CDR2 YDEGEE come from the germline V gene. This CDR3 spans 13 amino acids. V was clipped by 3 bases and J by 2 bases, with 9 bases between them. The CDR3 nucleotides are TGTGCCAGCAGCTACAGGTCCACCTACGAGCAGTACTTC. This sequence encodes CASSYRSTYEQYF.

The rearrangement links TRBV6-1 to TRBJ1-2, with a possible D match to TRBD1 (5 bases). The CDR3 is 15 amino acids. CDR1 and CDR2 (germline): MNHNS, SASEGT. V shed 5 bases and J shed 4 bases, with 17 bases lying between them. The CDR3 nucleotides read TGTGCCAGCAGTACATCCGGGACGGGAAGCTATGGCTACACCTTC. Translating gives CASSTSGTGSYGYTF.

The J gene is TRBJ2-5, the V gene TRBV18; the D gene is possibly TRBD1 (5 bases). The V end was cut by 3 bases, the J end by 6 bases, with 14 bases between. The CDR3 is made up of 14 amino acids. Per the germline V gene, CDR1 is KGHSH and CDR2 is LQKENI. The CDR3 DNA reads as TGTGCCAGCTCACCCCCTGCAGGGCGGAAGACCCAGTACTTC. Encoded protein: CASSPPAGRKTQYF.

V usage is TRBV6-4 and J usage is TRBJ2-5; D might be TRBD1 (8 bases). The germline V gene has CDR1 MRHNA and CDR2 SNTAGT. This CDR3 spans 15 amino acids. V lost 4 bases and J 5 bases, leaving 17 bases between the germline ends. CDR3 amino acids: CASSGWTGRVETQYF. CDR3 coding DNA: TGTGCCAGCAGTGGATGGACAGGGAGGGTGGAGACCCAGTACTTC.

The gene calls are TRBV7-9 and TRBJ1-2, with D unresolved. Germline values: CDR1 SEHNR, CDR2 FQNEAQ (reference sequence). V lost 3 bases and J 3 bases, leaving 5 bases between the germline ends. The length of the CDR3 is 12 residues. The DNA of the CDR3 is TGTGCCAGCAGCTTGGAATACTATGGCTACACCTTC. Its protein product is CASSLEYYGYTF. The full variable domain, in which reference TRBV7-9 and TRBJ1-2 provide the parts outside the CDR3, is DTGVSQNPRHKITKRGQNVTFRCDPISEHNRLYWYRQTLGQGPEFLTYFQNEAQLEKSRLLSDRFSAERPKGSFSTLEIQRTEQGDSAMYLCASSLEYYGYTFGSGTRLTVV.

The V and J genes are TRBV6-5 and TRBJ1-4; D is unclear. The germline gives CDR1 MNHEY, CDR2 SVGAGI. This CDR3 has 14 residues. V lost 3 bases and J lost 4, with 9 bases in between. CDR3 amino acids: CASSYGQHNEKLFF. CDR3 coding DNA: TGTGCCAGCAGTTATGGGCAGCATAATGAAAAACTGTTTTTT.